These T cell receptor beta chains were read from a single sample in a study of Graves' ophthalmopathy and Graves' hyperthyroidism. TCRdb recomputed calls from the multiplex PCR reads with MiXCR, one row per CDR3 protein. The table includes about 480,000 distinct CDR3 sequences, around 15% detected once. The sample was blood. The receptors originated from a woman in her twenties or thirties with Graves' ophthalmopathy. CDR3s include the opening cysteine and the closing phenylalanine or tryptophan. The order of the fields is CDR3 protein, V gene, clone size, D gene. The D gene is left open where the match is weak. Clone size, where shown, is once, few, many, or a class for clones that have expanded.

CDR3 protein: CASSPRDTQETQYF
V gene: TRBV18
clone size: many
D gene: -

CDR3 protein: CASTPGDRAPKNIKYF
V gene: TRBV6-1
clone size: many
D gene: TRBD1

CDR3 protein: CASSQSTSSGNTIYF
V gene: TRBV18
clone size: many
D gene: -

CDR3 protein: CAWSPIDGTTGYTF
V gene: TRBV30
clone size: few
D gene: -

CDR3 protein: CASSISGYEQYF
V gene: TRBV7-2
clone size: many
D gene: -

CDR3 protein: CASSYSRGLRGANVLTF
V gene: TRBV5-1
clone size: few
D gene: TRBD1

CDR3 protein: CASRPSQGAYGYTF
V gene: TRBV19
clone size: -
D gene: TRBD1

CDR3 protein: CASSYSRQGGASYEQYF
V gene: TRBV6-5
clone size: many
D gene: -

CDR3 protein: CASSSPPGAEHYGYTF
V gene: TRBV28
clone size: many
D gene: -

CDR3 protein: CASSLQGALIGQPQHF
V gene: TRBV12-3/TRBV12-4
clone size: many
D gene: TRBD1

CDR3 protein: CASSLAKGNTGELFF
V gene: TRBV7-8
clone size: many
D gene: -

CDR3 protein: CASSLAKGGELFF
V gene: TRBV7-3
clone size: many
D gene: -

CDR3 protein: CASSWGGGVPGQPQHF
V gene: TRBV28
clone size: few
D gene: -

CDR3 protein: CSATGAPSSYEQYF
V gene: TRBV20-1
clone size: many
D gene: -

CDR3 protein: CASSSSGSFNQPQHF
V gene: TRBV5-5
clone size: many
D gene: -

CDR3 protein: CAISDRGRSNQPQHF
V gene: TRBV6-4
clone size: few
D gene: -

CDR3 protein: CSASVGSGANVLTF
V gene: TRBV20-1
clone size: many
D gene: -

CDR3 protein: CAISESSNQPQHF
V gene: TRBV10-3
clone size: once
D gene: -

CDR3 protein: CASGGGTEAFF
V gene: TRBV27
clone size: many
D gene: -

CDR3 protein: CASSSWTSGGAQETQYF
V gene: TRBV28
clone size: many
D gene: TRBD2

CDR3 protein: CATSDFRDRGQPQHF
V gene: TRBV24-1
clone size: many
D gene: TRBD1

CDR3 protein: CASNSIIVLGETQYF
V gene: TRBV14
clone size: -
D gene: -

CDR3 protein: CAGPTGNYGYTF
V gene: TRBV30
clone size: many
D gene: -

CDR3 protein: CASSSDRGRGIEQYF
V gene: TRBV27
clone size: many
D gene: TRBD1

CDR3 protein: CASSKRRREAFF
V gene: TRBV11-3
clone size: many
D gene: -

CDR3 protein: CASSDRLNGEQYF
V gene: TRBV6-5
clone size: many
D gene: -